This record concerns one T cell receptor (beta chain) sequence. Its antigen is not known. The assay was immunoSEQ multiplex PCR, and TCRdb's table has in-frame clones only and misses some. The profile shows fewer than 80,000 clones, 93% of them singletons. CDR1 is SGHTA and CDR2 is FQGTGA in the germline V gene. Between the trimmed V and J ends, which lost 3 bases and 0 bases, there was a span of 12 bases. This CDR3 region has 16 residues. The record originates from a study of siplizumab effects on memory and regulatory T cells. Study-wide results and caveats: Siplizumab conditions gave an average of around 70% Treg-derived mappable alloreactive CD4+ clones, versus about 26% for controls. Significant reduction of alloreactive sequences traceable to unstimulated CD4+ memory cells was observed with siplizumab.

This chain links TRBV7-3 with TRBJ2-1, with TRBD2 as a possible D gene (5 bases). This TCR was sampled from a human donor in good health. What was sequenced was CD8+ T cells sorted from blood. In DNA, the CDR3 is TGTGCCAGCAGCTTTACCGGGGTTCCCTCCTACAATGAGCAGTTCTTC. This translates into CASSFTGVPSYNEQFF.